A single T cell receptor beta chain is shown here with its context. The data were obtained in a study of blood T cell repertoires in COVID-19. Study background: Some COVID-19 samples were acute and others convalescent; all came from the United States, Italy and Spain. The cDNA or gDNA used as material had been derived from T cells, B-cell-depleted T cells, or PBMCs.

How the authors handled the data: Nucleated cell counts were estimated from reference gene primer amplification. TCRdb's copy holds only in-frame clones and misses some; the assay was immunoSEQ multiplex PCR. The V and J calls and clone size are taken from that table; D and trimming were inferred from the DNA. Here the sample spans roughly 80,000 clones, over 80% being singletons. Sequenced sample: peripheral blood. This sequence was found in an elderly woman with acute or convalescent COVID-19.

CDR3 loop: CASSQGGQAYNSPLHF. The CDR3 coding sequence is TGCGCCAGCAGCCAAGGGGGACAGGCCTATAATTCACCCCTCCACTTT. The V and J genes are TRBV4-1 and TRBJ1-6; TRBD1 agrees at 8 bases. CDR3 length equals 16 residues. Germline lookup yields CDR1 MGHRA and CDR2 YSYEKL. After removal of 1 base from V and 2 bases from J, the junction contained 1 base not matched to a gene.